Following are 26 T cell receptor beta chains from one sample sequenced in a study of T cell repertoires in cytomegalovirus infection. These TCRs' antigens remain unknown. TCRdb recomputed calls from the reads with MiXCR, one row per CDR3 protein. The table has 700,000 to 900,000 distinct CDR3 sequences, 25% to 35% seen once. The sample here was cultured CD8+ T cells from PBMCs, taken from culture after CMV antigen stimulation. These receptor sequences come from a human donor in good health (CMV status not recorded). Some clones in this sample may be carry-over from other donors' samples.

The chain's CDR3 is CASSLSGADEQFF. The CDR3 coding sequence is TGTGCCAGCAGCCTAAGCGGGGCGGATGAGCAGTTCTTC. The chain combines TRBV12-3 or TRBV12-4 with TRBJ2-1, with 7 bases fitting TRBD2. The CDR3 contains 13 residues. The V gene end was trimmed by 6 bases and the J gene end by 8 bases; junction bases not matched to a gene: 7.

In its sample, this clonotype was seen many times. V and J are TRBV7-6 and TRBJ1-1, with 9 bases aligning to TRBD1. Germline values: CDR1 SGHVS, CDR2 FNYEAQ. The CDR3 has 15 amino acids. J gave up 1 base and V 5 bases, and 5 bases lay outside the gene matches. The CDR3 protein is CASSPQQGANTEAFF. For the CDR3, the DNA is TGTGCCAGCAGCCCGCAACAGGGGGCGAACACTGAAGCTTTCTTT.

This clonotype was counted only a few times. V usage is TRBV11-1 and J usage is TRBJ1-2; weak D call: TRBD1 (5 bases). Trimming removed 3 bases from V and 3 bases from J, with 11 bases in between. This CDR3 is built from 14 residues. CDR1 is SGHAT, CDR2 FQDESV, per germline (reference sequence). The CDR3 nucleotides read TGTGCCAGCAGCTTCCGGAGGGGTGACTATGGCTACACCTTC. This codes for CASSFRRGDYGYTF. Full variable domain (rest looked up from reference TRBV11-1 and TRBJ1-2): EAEVAQSPRYKITEKSQAVAFWCDPISGHATLYWYRQILGQGPELLVQFQDESVVDDSQLPKDRFSAERLKGVDSTLKIQPAELGDSAMYLCASSFRRGDYGYTFGSGTRLTVV.

This clonotype was detected once. The J gene is TRBJ2-1, the V gene TRBV5-5; TRBD2 matches 14 bases. The CDR3 covers 15 residues. Germline V lookup: CDR1 SGHKS, CDR2 YYEKEE (reference sequence). J lost 9 bases, V lost 2 bases, and 4 bases had no gene match. In DNA, the CDR3 is TGTGCCAGCAGCTTACGACTAGCGGGGGGGCGTGAGCAGTTCTTC. This sequence encodes CASSLRLAGGREQFF.

This clonotype came up once. The J gene is TRBJ2-1, the V gene TRBV6-2 or TRBV6-3, with 7 positions matching TRBD1. V was pared by 7 bases and J by 5 bases, with 14 bases of the junction left unmatched. The CDR3 has 16 amino acids. Germline CDR1 reads MNHEY; CDR2 reads SVGEGT. The CDR3 loop reads CASNLKDRLFDNEQFF. CDR3 nucleotides: TGTGCCAGCAACCTTAAGGACAGGTTATTCGACAATGAGCAGTTCTTC.

The chain employs TRBV7-3 and TRBJ2-3, with 12 bases lining up with TRBD2. J was trimmed by 6 bases and V by 6 bases; bases with no gene match: 10. Looked up from germline, CDR1 is SGHTA and CDR2 is FQGTGA. This CDR3 contains 16 residues. The CDR3 DNA follows: TGTGCCAGCAGGCCTAGCGGGGGGGCCATCTCTGATACGCAGTATTTT. Amino acid sequence: CASRPSGGAISDTQYF.

V and J are TRBV10-3 and TRBJ1-3; possibly TRBD1 for D (5 bases). Trimming left V 10 bases short and J 0 bases short, with 22 bases between. CDR1 and CDR2 (germline): ENHRY, SYGVKD. There are 17 residues in the CDR3. The CDR3 DNA follows: TGTGCCACCCTCTCGCCAGGCAGGGAAGGCTCTGGAAACACCATATATTTT. Protein sequence: CATLSPGREGSGNTIYF.

The V gene is TRBV5-1, the J gene TRBJ2-3; D might be TRBD1 (5 bases). Looked up from germline, CDR1 is SGHRS and CDR2 is YFSETQ. V shed 0 bases and J shed 4 bases, with 12 bases lying between them. This CDR3 is 15 amino acids long. Here the CDR3 DNA reads TGCGCCAGCAGCTTGGGCGGCAGGGTGGCAGATACGCAGTATTTT. Translated: CASSLGGRVADTQYF.

This clonotype was detected many times. The chain combines TRBV7-9 with TRBJ2-3; D remains ambiguous. V lost 4 bases and J lost 0, with 8 bases in between. The CDR3 extends over 14 amino acids. The V gene's germline CDR1 is SEHNR and CDR2 FQNEAQ (reference sequence). The chain's CDR3 is CASSSVRSTDTQYF. For the CDR3, the DNA is TGTGCCAGCAGCTCGGTCAGGAGCACAGATACGCAGTATTTT.

There are many counts of this clonotype. The chain carries TRBV7-9 and TRBJ1-1; D remains ambiguous. The CDR3 is made up of 15 amino acids. Trimming shortened V by 5 bases and J by 1 base, and 14 bases separated the two germline ends. The germline gives CDR1 SEHNR, CDR2 FQNEAQ (reference sequence). Here the CDR3 reads CASSPDLRTNTEAFF. The CDR3 region has the DNA TGTGCCAGCAGCCCGGACCTTCGAACGAACACTGAAGCTTTCTTT.

This clonotype occurred many times. The V gene is TRBV7-6, the J gene TRBJ2-6; a possible D gene is TRBD1 (8 bases). The CDR3 length is 20 residues. CDR1 and CDR2 (germline): SGHVS, FNYEAQ. The germline V and J ends were trimmed by 5 bases and 1 base, with 24 bases remaining between them. CDR3 sequence: CASSPWTGRDYGSGANVLTF. The CDR3 coding sequence is TGTGCCAGCAGCCCCTGGACAGGGAGGGATTATGGGTCTGGGGCCAACGTCCTGACTTTC.

This clonotype was recorded at least ten times. The gene calls are TRBV6-2 or TRBV6-3 and TRBJ1-1; perhaps TRBD1 as D (5 bases). Trimming left V 0 bases short and J 5 bases short, with 10 bases between. The CDR3 is 14 amino acids. Germline V lookup: CDR1 MNHEY, CDR2 SVGEGT. CDR3: CASSYSEEGTEAFF. The CDR3 bases are TGTGCCAGCAGTTACTCAGAGGAGGGGACTGAAGCTTTCTTT.

The rearrangement uses TRBV7-6 and TRBJ1-1, with D maybe TRBD1 (5 bases). From germline, CDR1 is SGHVS and CDR2 FNYEAQ. The CDR3 is 15 amino acids. The V gene lost 0 bases and the J gene lost 3 bases, with 11 bases spanning the gap. Written as DNA, the CDR3 is TGTGCCAGCAGCTTAGCTAGGCCAGGGCACACTGAAGCTTTCTTT. This sequence encodes CASSLARPGHTEAFF.

This sequence joins TRBV19 and TRBJ1-6; 11 nucleotides align to TRBD1. V was pared by 5 bases and J by 9 bases, with 6 bases of the junction left unmatched. The CDR3 spans 15 residues. Germline values: CDR1 LNHDA, CDR2 SQIVND (reference sequence). The CDR3: CASSERDRGSSPLHF. CDR3 bases: TGTGCCAGTAGTGAACGGGACAGGGGGTCTTCACCCCTCCACTTT.

The rearrangement links TRBV7-9 to TRBJ1-5, with D possibly being TRBD1 (6 bases). Germline CDR1 reads SEHNR; CDR2 reads FQNEAQ (reference sequence). CDR3 size: 15 residues. Between the trimmed V and J ends, which lost 1 base and 3 bases, there was a span of 10 bases. CDR3: CASSLGQADNQPQHF. CDR3 nucleotide sequence: TGTGCCAGCAGCTTAGGACAGGCGGACAATCAGCCCCAGCATTTT.

The V call is TRBV4-1, the J call TRBJ1-4; TRBD1 is a possible D gene (6 bases). V was trimmed by 3 bases and J by 4 bases, leaving 15 bases between them. From germline, CDR1 is MGHRA and CDR2 YSYEKL. This CDR3 has 16 amino acids. The CDR3: CASSQDKGQFNEKLFF. The CDR3 region has the DNA TGCGCCAGCAGCCAGGATAAAGGACAGTTTAATGAAAAACTGTTTTTT.

The chain couples TRBV6-1 to TRBJ2-5, with 10 bases matching TRBD2. J gave up 5 bases and V 2 bases, and 14 bases lay outside the gene matches. Germline CDR1 reads MNHNS; CDR2 reads SASEGT. The CDR3 totals 18 residues. The CDR3 protein is CASSELASGGLTRETQYF. DNA of the CDR3: TGTGCCAGCAGTGAATTAGCTAGCGGGGGCCTAACTCGGGAGACCCAGTACTTC.

The J gene is TRBJ1-2, the V gene TRBV20-1, with TRBD1 matching over 10 bases. Germline CDR1 is DFQATT and CDR2 is SNEGSKA (reference sequence). With 7 bases clipped from V and 4 bases from J, the junction kept 12 bases outside the gene matches. The CDR3 is 15 residues long. Here the CDR3 reads CSGVGTGARRYGYTF. CDR3 in DNA: TGCAGTGGCGTCGGGACAGGGGCTCGACGCTATGGCTACACCTTC.

This clonotype was counted a few times. This chain uses TRBV4-1 with TRBJ2-1; 7 positions match TRBD2. Germline V gene sequence: CDR1 MGHRA, CDR2 YSYEKL. The CDR3 contains 16 residues. J gave up 6 bases and V 0 bases, and 8 bases lay outside the gene matches. The CDR3 sequence is CASSQEGSGLVNEQFF. The CDR3 bases are TGCGCCAGCAGCCAAGAAGGTAGCGGACTAGTCAATGAGCAGTTCTTC.

The gene calls are TRBV10-2 and TRBJ2-7; 11 nucleotides line up with TRBD2. This CDR3 contains 14 residues. The junction had 1 base not matched to a gene; V was cut back by 4 bases and J by 2 bases. Germline CDR1 is WSHSY and CDR2 is SAAADI. The CDR3 region is CASSALAGAYEQYV. In nucleotides, the CDR3 is TGCGCCAGCAGTGCACTAGCGGGGGCCTACGAGCAGTACGTC.

A few counts support this clonotype. V and J are TRBV4-1 and TRBJ2-5; no reliable D call. The germline V gene has CDR1 MGHRA and CDR2 YSYEKL. This CDR3 contains 14 residues. The V end was cut by 0 bases, the J end by 6 bases, with 11 bases between. DNA for the CDR3: TGCGCCAGCAGCCAAGAAACCCCAGCGAAGACCCAGTACTTC. It specifies CASSQETPAKTQYF.

The gene calls are TRBV12-3 or TRBV12-4 and TRBJ2-7, with D perhaps matching TRBD1 or TRBD2 (6 bases each). V was clipped by 6 bases and J by 2 bases, with 17 bases between them. The CDR3 runs to 15 residues. The CDR3 DNA is TGTGCCAGCAGACCGTCTGGGGGGCTCCCCTACGAGCAGTACTTC. Amino acids: CASRPSGGLPYEQYF.

This clonotype has just a few counts. The CDR3 bases are TGTGCCAGCAGTTTTTTGGAGGGGGGGCCAGATACGCAGTATTTT. Translating it yields CASSFLEGGPDTQYF. The chain combines TRBV28 with TRBJ2-3, with D maybe TRBD2 (7 bases). This CDR3 has 15 amino acids. The germline V and J ends were trimmed by 3 bases and 4 bases, with 14 bases remaining between them. CDR1 and CDR2 (germline): MDHEN, SYDVKM.

This clonotype occurred a few times. The chain joins TRBV12-3 or TRBV12-4 to TRBJ1-5; TRBD1 agrees at 10 bases. The CDR3 has 15 residues. The V and J ends lost 6 bases and 3 bases, in that order; junction bases with no gene match: 5. Here the CDR3 reads CASSPTGGVNQPQHF. The DNA for the CDR3 is TGTGCCAGCAGCCCGACAGGGGGCGTCAATCAGCCCCAGCATTTT.

The chain has TRBV2 and TRBJ1-5; D perhaps matches TRBD1 (5 bases). Germline-derived CDR1 and CDR2 are SNHLY and FYNNEI. CDR3 length: 13 residues. The germline V and J ends were trimmed by 7 bases and 4 bases, with 11 bases remaining between them. DNA for the CDR3: TGTGCCAGCACCGGGACGGTGAATCAGCCCCAGCATTTT. This encodes CASTGTVNQPQHF.

In its sample, this clonotype was seen a few times. The chain combines TRBV4-2 with TRBJ2-2; weak D call: TRBD2 (5 bases). The V and J ends lost 0 bases and 4 bases respectively, with 21 bases between them. The CDR3 spans 19 residues. From germline, CDR1 is LGHNA and CDR2 YNFKEQ. The CDR3 DNA reads as TGTGCCAGCAGCCAAGACGGGATGACCGATATGGATCTCACCGGGGAGCTGTTTTTT. Its translation: CASSQDGMTDMDLTGELFF.